The 2 T cell receptor beta chains below all came from one sample that was sequenced in a study of blood T cell repertoires in COVID-19. Only in-frame clones appear in the TCRdb table, and some are missing; sequencing was by immunoSEQ multiplex PCR. Of around 100,000 clones detected, more than 80% appear once; the ten largest clones hold approximately 4.3%. Sequencing was performed on peripheral blood. The receptors were gathered from a woman aged 45-65 years with acute or convalescent COVID-19.

V usage is TRBV7-3 and J usage is TRBJ2-7; TRBD2 matches at 7 bases. CDR3 length equals 15 residues. The V segment lost 5 bases and the J segment 4 bases; nucleotides outside the gene matches: 11. CDR1 is SGHTA, CDR2 FQGTGA, per germline. CDR3 DNA sequence: TGTGCCAGCAGCCCCGGACTAGTAAAGGGTTACGAGCAGTACTTC. Protein product: CASSPGLVKGYEQYF.

The J gene is TRBJ1-4, the V gene TRBV30; tentative D call: TRBD1 (6 bases). This CDR3 has 13 amino acids. Trimming cost V 0 bases and J 7 bases, with 9 bases left between them. Germline V gene data show CDR1 as GTSNPN and CDR2 as SVGIG (reference sequence). CDR3 bases: TGTGCCTGGAGTGTTGGACAGTCTGAAAAACTGTTTTTT. Its translation is CAWSVGQSEKLFF.